Sequencing of this TCR beta chain was carried out in a study of T cell clones after liver transplantation. Study information: A pre-transplant mixed lymphocyte reaction with TCRbeta sequencing defined graft-donor-reactive clones followed in post-transplant blood. Standard immunosuppression, with no induction, continued until 12-24 months after transplant. Blood was drawn pre-transplant, before withdrawal, and after full or failed withdrawal.

The V gene lost 5 bases and the J gene lost 3 bases, with 11 bases spanning the gap. Germline CDR1 reads SGHNT; CDR2 reads YENEEA. The CDR3 contains 13 residues. TCRdb keeps only in-frame clones here, not all; method: immunoSEQ multiplex PCR. The profile covers roughly 67,000 clones, with more than 85% appearing a single time and 0.9% to 1% taken by the ten largest. To note about this clone: Its target is unknown.

Findings of the study overall: The donor-reactive repertoire was only partly measurable in two subjects, lacking donor cells.

Sequences were derived from CD4+ T cells from blood, sampled approximately 26 months after liver transplant. The rearrangement uses TRBV11-3 and TRBJ2-7, with a tentative D call TRBD1 (6 bases). This receptor was identified in a human patient who received a liver transplant. Some T cells may be graft donor cells. This chain's CDR3 is CASSARDNYEQYF. CDR3 coding DNA: TGTGCCAGCAGCGCCCGGGACAACTACGAGCAGTACTTC.